The 27 T cell receptor beta chains below all came from one sample that was sequenced in a study of identical twins. TCRdb independently ran MiXCR on the 5' RACE reads; one entry per CDR3 protein. Of around 670,000 distinct CDR3 sequences listed, roughly 6.2% are singletons. Sequencing was done on a sample of naive T cells sorted from blood. The receptors stem from a young man in good health.

The CDR3 loop reads CSAWASGGSYEQYF. CDR3 in DNA: TGCAGCGCCTGGGCGTCCGGCGGGTCCTACGAGCAGTACTTC. This chain connects TRBV29-1 to TRBJ2-7; possible D gene TRBD2, 5 bases. The V end lost 7 bases, the J end lost 1 base, and 17 bases lay between the germline ends. Germline lookup yields CDR1 SQVTM and CDR2 ANQGSEA. There are 14 residues in the CDR3.

The V call is TRBV25-1, the J call TRBJ2-6; D call uncertain. Germline-derived CDR1 and CDR2 are MGHDK and SYGVNS. This CDR3 spans 15 amino acids. Trimming removed 5 bases at V and 0 bases at J, with 8 bases between. CDR3 nucleotides: TGTGCCAGCAGTACCTACAGCTCTGGGGCCAACGTCCTGACTTTC. This gives the protein CASSTYSSGANVLTF.

This clonotype has only a few counts. The CDR3 sequence: CASSSRDREAGELFF. For the CDR3, the DNA is TGTGCCAGCAGCAGTAGGGACAGAGAGGCCGGGGAGCTGTTTTTT. The chain employs TRBV12-3 or TRBV12-4 and TRBJ2-2; 7 nucleotides line up with TRBD1. V trimming: 6 bases; J trimming: 6 bases; junction bases outside the gene matches: 10. The CDR3 totals 15 residues.

The chain carries TRBV11-2 and TRBJ2-2; no clear D gene. CDR1 is SGHAT, CDR2 FQNNGV, per germline. The CDR3 extends over 18 amino acids. V was clipped by 4 bases and J by 3 bases, with 21 bases between them. The DNA of the CDR3 is TGTGCCAGCAGCTCAAAACCTTGGCTAGGCCGGTACACCGGGGAGCTGTTTTTT. It encodes CASSSKPWLGRYTGELFF.

This clonotype was recorded many times. The CDR3 DNA reads TGTGCCAGCAGCTTACCCGGGACAGGCAACACCGGGGAGCTGTTTTTT. Translated, it gives CASSLPGTGNTGELFF. The chain links TRBV28 to TRBJ2-2; 8 nucleotides match TRBD1. This CDR3 is 16 amino acids long. The J segment lost 2 bases and the V segment lost 6 bases, leaving 8 bases of the junction unmatched. CDR1 and CDR2 from the germline V gene are MDHEN and SYDVKM.

This clonotype has more than one count but fewer than ten. V usage is TRBV12-3 or TRBV12-4 and J usage is TRBJ2-2; 9 positions agree with TRBD1. This CDR3 has 15 amino acids. Trimming removed 8 bases from V and 5 bases from J; junction bases left unmatched: 9. The CDR3 spells CASRRRDRETGELFF. CDR3 in DNA: TGTGCCAGCCGGCGACGGGACAGGGAAACCGGGGAGCTGTTTTTT.

Turning to this clonotype: This could be a read error, since a much larger clone is one nucleotide away. The V call is TRBV29-1, the J call TRBJ2-5; 7 positions agree with TRBD1. This CDR3 is built from 15 residues. CDR1 and CDR2 (germline): SQVTM, ANQGSEA. The ends lost 6 bases at V and 2 bases at J; junction bases unmatched: 12. CDR3 loop: CSVQQGNRRQETQYF. The DNA of the CDR3 is TGCAGCGTCCAACAGGGGAACAGGCGGCAAGAGACCCAGTACTTC.

This clonotype appeared many times. The V gene is TRBV29-1, the J gene TRBJ2-2, with 10 bases lining up with TRBD2. The germline V gene has CDR1 SQVTM and CDR2 ANQGSEA. The CDR3 contains 14 residues. With 5 bases clipped from V and 5 bases from J, the junction kept 5 bases outside the gene matches. The CDR3 DNA reads TGCAGCGTTCCGGCTAGCGGGAGAACCGGGGAGCTGTTTTTT. Translating it yields CSVPASGRTGELFF.

This clonotype came up many times. The chain has TRBV6-5 and TRBJ1-2, with D perhaps matching TRBD1 (6 bases). Per the germline V gene, CDR1 is MNHEY and CDR2 is SVGAGI. V lost 0 bases, J lost 2 bases, and 10 bases lay in between. The CDR3 is 15 residues long. CDR3 amino acids: CASSYSPQGNYGYTF. In nucleotides, the CDR3 is TGTGCCAGCAGTTACTCCCCACAGGGAAACTATGGCTACACCTTC.

This clonotype occurred a few times. The V and J genes are TRBV3-1 and TRBJ2-5; 8 bases align to TRBD2. This CDR3 has 17 residues. Per the germline V gene, CDR1 is LGHDT and CDR2 is YNNKEL (reference sequence). V shed 1 base, J shed 4 bases, and the junction held 11 bases outside the gene matches. Here the CDR3 reads CASSQGPSGRRGETQYF. The CDR3 DNA reads as TGTGCCAGCAGCCAAGGTCCTAGCGGGCGTAGGGGAGAGACCCAGTACTTC.

This clonotype came up many times. This chain connects TRBV7-6 to TRBJ2-3; D is unclear. The CDR3 is made up of 16 amino acids. Germline values: CDR1 SGHVS, CDR2 FNYEAQ. Trimming removed 5 bases from V and 2 bases from J, with 17 bases in between. The CDR3 region has the DNA TGTGCCAGCAGCCCCACTCTGGAGCTCTTCACAGATACGCAGTATTTT. Encoded protein: CASSPTLELFTDTQYF.

At least ten counts were recorded for this clonotype. The rearrangement joins TRBV7-7 to TRBJ2-2; 9 positions match TRBD2. Germline V gives CDR1 SSHAT, CDR2 FNYEAQ (reference sequence). This CDR3 is built from 14 residues. Losses at the gene ends were 7 bases for V and 7 bases for J; bases not matched to a gene: 7. The CDR3 DNA reads as TGTGCCAGCACCCCCGGACTAGCGAGCGGGGAGCTGTTTTTT. It codes for CASTPGLASGELFF.

This clonotype was picked up many times. The chain recombines TRBV12-3 or TRBV12-4 with TRBJ2-5, with 9 bases matching TRBD1. The trim removed 5 bases at V and 5 bases at J, leaving 6 bases unmatched. The CDR3 has 14 amino acids. In DNA, the CDR3 is TGTGCCAGCAGTACCGGGACAGGGAGGGAGACCCAGTACTTC. Translation gives CASSTGTGRETQYF.

There are many counts of this clonotype. V usage is TRBV6-5 and J usage is TRBJ2-7, with 7 nucleotides matching TRBD1. The trim removed 2 bases at V and 3 bases at J, leaving 4 bases unmatched. The CDR3 consists of 14 residues. Germline V CDR1 and CDR2: MNHEY, SVGAGI. The CDR3 region has the DNA TGTGCCAGCAGTTACGGGACAGCTAGCTACGAGCAGTACTTC. It codes for CASSYGTASYEQYF.

The table lists this clonotype with many counts. J is TRBJ2-1 and V is TRBV29-1, with D hard to call. V was pared by 3 bases and J by 6 bases, with 12 bases between. The CDR3 has 13 residues. Germline V gives CDR1 SQVTM, CDR2 ANQGSEA. The CDR3 region has the DNA TGCAGCGTTGAGGGGATCAAACTCAATGAGCAGTTCTTC. Its translation is CSVEGIKLNEQFF.

In its sample, this clonotype was seen many times. This rearrangement joins TRBV9 to TRBJ2-1, with 7 bases aligning to TRBD1. The CDR3 runs 14 residues. CDR1 is SGDLS and CDR2 is YYNGEE in the germline V gene. The V gene end was trimmed by 4 bases and the J gene end by 3 bases; junction bases not matched to a gene: 4. In DNA, the CDR3 is TGTGCCAGCAGCCAGAGACAGGGCTACAATGAGCAGTTCTTC. Its translation: CASSQRQGYNEQFF.

The sample holds a few counts of this clonotype. The chain joins TRBV19 to TRBJ1-5; no clear D gene. The CDR3 loop spans 17 amino acids. Germline CDR1 and CDR2: LNHDA and SQIVND (reference sequence). The V end was cut by 5 bases, the J end by 5 bases, with 22 bases between. The CDR3 DNA is TGTGCCAGTAGTGCCCCCCTCGGACCCCTGAAAGATCAGCCCCAGCATTTT. It codes for CASSAPLGPLKDQPQHF.

This clonotype was detected ten times or more. The V gene is TRBV27, the J gene TRBJ1-5, with D maybe TRBD1 (5 bases). The germline V gene encodes CDR1 MNHEY and CDR2 SMNVEV (reference sequence). V lost 2 bases and J 1 base, leaving 9 bases between the germline ends. The CDR3 contains 15 residues. The CDR3 DNA follows: TGTGCCAGCAGTTTAGAGGGGTTGAGCAATCAGCCCCAGCATTTT. Its translation is CASSLEGLSNQPQHF.

This clonotype was counted between two and nine times. The chain is built from TRBV29-1 and TRBJ2-7, with a tentative D call TRBD1 (6 bases). Deletions cut 1 base from V and 2 bases from J, with 9 bases between. Germline V lookup: CDR1 SQVTM, CDR2 ANQGSEA. CDR3 size: 13 residues. CDR3 residues: CSVEAGDPYEQYF. The CDR3 DNA sequence: TGCAGCGTTGAAGCAGGGGATCCCTACGAGCAGTACTTC.

This clonotype was counted at least ten times. The chain is built from TRBV12-3 or TRBV12-4 and TRBJ2-1; D perhaps matches TRBD1 (6 bases). The CDR3 contains 15 residues. Trimming removed 1 base from V and 4 bases from J, with 11 bases in between. CDR3 coding DNA: TGTGCCAGCAGTTTAGGGGGGCGGTCTTACAATGAGCAGTTCTTC. Its protein product is CASSLGGRSYNEQFF.

In this sample, this clonotype turned up many times. The gene calls are TRBV14 and TRBJ2-4; tentative D call: TRBD2 (5 bases). Germline-derived CDR1 and CDR2 are SGHDN and FVKESK. V shed 6 bases and J shed 8 bases, with 11 bases lying between them. The length of the CDR3 is 12 residues. CDR3 region: CASSPTGYIQYF. The CDR3 nucleotides read TGTGCCAGCAGTCCAACGGGGTACATTCAGTACTTC. The complete variable domain, with remaining parts taken from reference TRBV14 and TRBJ2-4, reads EAGVTQFPSHSVIEKGQTVTLRCDPISGHDNLYWYRRVMGKEIKFLLHFVKESKQDESGMPNNRFLAERTGGTYSTLKVQPAELEDSGVYFCASSPTGYIQYFGAGTRLSVL.

This clonotype occurred many times. V usage is TRBV7-8 and J usage is TRBJ2-7, with 8 bases identical to TRBD2. The length of the CDR3 is 15 residues. The V gene end was trimmed by 3 bases and the J gene end by 3 bases; junction bases not matched to a gene: 7. The V gene's germline CDR1 is SGHVS and CDR2 FQNEAQ. CDR3 loop: CASSFLGLEDYEQYF. CDR3 nucleotide sequence: TGTGCCAGCAGCTTCCTGGGACTAGAAGACTACGAGCAGTACTTC.

There are a few counts of this clonotype. The chain couples TRBV7-9 to TRBJ2-2; TRBD2 might be the D (6 bases). This CDR3 contains 16 residues. Per the germline V gene, CDR1 is SEHNR and CDR2 is FQNEAQ (reference sequence). The V and J ends lost 2 bases and 4 bases respectively, with 14 bases between them. The CDR3 here is CASSLFPGRSTGELFF. Written as DNA, the CDR3 is TGTGCCAGCAGCTTATTTCCAGGGAGGAGCACCGGGGAGCTGTTTTTT.

This clonotype appeared many times. The CDR3: CASSADRGYSYEQYF. CDR3 coding DNA: TGCGCCAGCAGCGCCGACAGGGGGTACTCCTACGAGCAGTACTTC. The chain uses TRBV5-1 and TRBJ2-7; TRBD1 aligns across 9 bases. The J segment lost 0 bases and the V segment lost 4 bases, leaving 5 bases of the junction unmatched. There are 15 residues in the CDR3. Germline V lookup: CDR1 SGHRS, CDR2 YFSETQ.

This clonotype was found a few times. J is TRBJ2-2 and V is TRBV7-3; D ambiguous. Germline lookup yields CDR1 SGHTA and CDR2 FQGTGA. V was shortened by 5 bases and J by 8 bases, with 9 bases between the two germline ends. The length of the CDR3 is 12 residues. Here the CDR3 reads CASSTARGELFF. As DNA, the CDR3 is TGTGCCAGCAGCACGGCGCGTGGGGAGCTGTTTTTT.

This clonotype was detected many times. V gene TRBV13 combines with J gene TRBJ2-1; the match to TRBD2 covers 13 bases. The J segment lost 1 base and the V segment lost 4 bases, leaving 4 bases of the junction unmatched. The CDR3 is made up of 17 amino acids. From germline, CDR1 is PRHDT and CDR2 FYEKMQ (reference sequence). This CDR3 is CASSSRTSGSSYNEQFF. The DNA for the CDR3 is TGTGCCAGCAGCTCCCGGACTAGCGGGAGTTCCTACAATGAGCAGTTCTTC.

V usage is TRBV7-2 and J usage is TRBJ2-1, with TRBD2 as a possible D gene (5 bases). The CDR3 spans 15 residues. The V end lost 2 bases, the J end lost 8 bases, and 16 bases lay between the germline ends. Germline CDR1 SGHTA, CDR2 FQGNSA. The CDR3 sequence: CASSLIQSGRDEQFF. The CDR3 DNA reads TGTGCCAGCAGCTTAATTCAGAGCGGCCGGGATGAGCAGTTCTTC.